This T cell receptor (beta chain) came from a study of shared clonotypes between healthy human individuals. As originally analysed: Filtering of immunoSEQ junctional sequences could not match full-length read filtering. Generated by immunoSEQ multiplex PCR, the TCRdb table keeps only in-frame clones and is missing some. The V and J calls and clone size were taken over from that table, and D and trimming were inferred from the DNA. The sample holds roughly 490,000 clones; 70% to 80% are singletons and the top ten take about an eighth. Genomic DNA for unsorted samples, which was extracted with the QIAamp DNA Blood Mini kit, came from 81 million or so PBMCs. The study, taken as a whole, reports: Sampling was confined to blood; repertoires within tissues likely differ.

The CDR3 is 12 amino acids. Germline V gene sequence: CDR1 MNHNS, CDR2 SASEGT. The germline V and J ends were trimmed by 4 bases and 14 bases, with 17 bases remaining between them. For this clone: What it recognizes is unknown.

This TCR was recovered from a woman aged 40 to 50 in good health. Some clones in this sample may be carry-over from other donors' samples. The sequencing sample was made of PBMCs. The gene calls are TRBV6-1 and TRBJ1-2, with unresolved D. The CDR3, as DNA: TGTGCCAGCAGTGGCCTGGGTAGGGTAGGAACCTTC. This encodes CASSGLGRVGTF.